These T cell receptor beta chains were read from a single sample in a study of CD8+ T cells in alopecia areata. Profiling relied on immunoSEQ multiplex PCR, and the TCRdb table lists in-frame clones only, not all of them. The table has under 250,000 clones, approximately 52% seen once; the top ten hold less than 0.6%. Sequenced material: CD4+ T cells sorted from blood, taken at week 0. The receptor source for this set is a human donor with alopecia areata. Both conserved end residues are part of each CDR3. Fields, in order: CDR3 DNA, CDR3 protein, D gene, J gene, clone size, V gene. The D gene is left open where the match is weak. The size entry is marked missing in some rows and otherwise reads once, few, many or a size class.

CDR3nt: TGTGCCAGCAGCCGGGACAGGGGCGAGCAGTACTTC; CDR3aa: CASSRDRGEQYF; d_gene: TRBD1; j_gene: TRBJ2-7; abundance: -; v_gene: TRBV9
CDR3nt: TGCGCCAGCAGTCCTTCTACGGGGGGTTGCGAGACCCAGTACTTC; CDR3aa: CASSPSTGGCETQYF; d_gene: TRBD2; j_gene: TRBJ2-5; abundance: -; v_gene: TRBV23-1
CDR3nt: TGTGCCAGCAGCCTGGGGGTCGCCGGCTACACCTTC; CDR3aa: CASSLGVAGYTF; d_gene: -; j_gene: TRBJ1-2; abundance: -; v_gene: TRBV2
CDR3nt: TGCGCCAGCAGCTTCGAAGGTAACACTGAAGCTTTCTTT; CDR3aa: CASSFEGNTEAFF; d_gene: -; j_gene: TRBJ1-1; abundance: -; v_gene: TRBV5-1
CDR3nt: TGTGCCAGCAGCGCCATAGCGGGAAACTACAATGAGCAGTTCTTC; CDR3aa: CASSAIAGNYNEQFF; d_gene: TRBD2; j_gene: TRBJ2-1; abundance: few; v_gene: TRBV9
CDR3nt: TGTGCCAGCCTCGCGACAAGCCACACAGATACGCAGTATTTT; CDR3aa: CASLATSHTDTQYF; d_gene: -; j_gene: TRBJ2-3; abundance: few; v_gene: TRBV7-9
CDR3nt: TGCAGCGTTGAAGCTTACTCTGGAAACACCATATATTTT; CDR3aa: CSVEAYSGNTIYF; d_gene: -; j_gene: TRBJ1-3; abundance: once; v_gene: TRBV29-1
CDR3nt: TGTGCCAGCAGCCCGACAGGGGCCCTCACCACAGATACGCAGTATTTT; CDR3aa: CASSPTGALTTDTQYF; d_gene: TRBD1; j_gene: TRBJ2-3; abundance: -; v_gene: TRBV11-2
CDR3nt: TGTGCCAGTAGTATAAGGGGACGAGGAACCACTGAAGCTTTCTTT; CDR3aa: CASSIRGRGTTEAFF; d_gene: -; j_gene: TRBJ1-1; abundance: -; v_gene: TRBV19
CDR3nt: TGTGCCAGCTCCTCTGGGGCCAACGTCCTGACTTTC; CDR3aa: CASSSGANVLTF; d_gene: -; j_gene: TRBJ2-6; abundance: few; v_gene: TRBV2
CDR3nt: TGTGCCTGGTCGGCGTTGGGGGATACGCAGTATTTT; CDR3aa: CAWSALGDTQYF; d_gene: -; j_gene: TRBJ2-3; abundance: -; v_gene: TRBV30
CDR3nt: TGCAGTGCTACAGGGTACTATGGCTACACCTTC; CDR3aa: CSATGYYGYTF; d_gene: -; j_gene: TRBJ1-2; abundance: -; v_gene: TRBV20-1
CDR3nt: TGTGCCAGCAGTGCGGGTAATAGCAATCAGCCCCAGCATTTT; CDR3aa: CASSAGNSNQPQHF; d_gene: -; j_gene: TRBJ1-5; abundance: -; v_gene: TRBV6-1
CDR3nt: TGTGCCAGCAGCCCAGGTCGTCTCCTCAACAATGAGCAGTTCTTC; CDR3aa: CASSPGRLLNNEQFF; d_gene: -; j_gene: TRBJ2-1; abundance: -; v_gene: TRBV27
CDR3nt: TGTGCCTGGAGTGGGGGTACTGGAAACACCATATATTTT; CDR3aa: CAWSGGTGNTIYF; d_gene: -; j_gene: TRBJ1-3; abundance: -; v_gene: TRBV30
CDR3nt: TGTGCCAGCAGTACCGACAGCCGCCACGAGCAGTACTTC; CDR3aa: CASSTDSRHEQYF; d_gene: -; j_gene: TRBJ2-7; abundance: -; v_gene: TRBV5-4
CDR3nt: TGCAGCGCTGCGCCCGGCGCTGGCGAGCAGTACTTC; CDR3aa: CSAAPGAGEQYF; d_gene: -; j_gene: TRBJ2-7; abundance: -; v_gene: TRBV29-1
CDR3nt: TGTGCCAGCAGCCAAGATATTGCGGGACAGCATAATGAAAAACTGTTTTTT; CDR3aa: CASSQDIAGQHNEKLFF; d_gene: TRBD1; j_gene: TRBJ1-4; abundance: -; v_gene: TRBV4-2
CDR3nt: TGTGCCAGCAGACGAGCGGGAGATGAGCAGTTCTTC; CDR3aa: CASRRAGDEQFF; d_gene: TRBD2; j_gene: TRBJ2-1; abundance: -; v_gene: TRBV27
CDR3nt: TGTGCCTGTTCAAGGGGGAGCTATGGCTACACCTTC; CDR3aa: CACSRGSYGYTF; d_gene: -; j_gene: TRBJ1-2; abundance: -; v_gene: TRBV30
CDR3nt: TGTGCCAGCAGCCCCCTCGGGGGGGCTCTATACAATGAGCAGTTCTTC; CDR3aa: CASSPLGGALYNEQFF; d_gene: TRBD2; j_gene: TRBJ2-1; abundance: few; v_gene: TRBV5-6
CDR3nt: TGTGCCAGCTCACCGCAGGGGATGAACACTGAAGCTTTCTTT; CDR3aa: CASSPQGMNTEAFF; d_gene: -; j_gene: TRBJ1-1; abundance: once; v_gene: TRBV18
CDR3nt: TGCAGCGTTGGCTCTGCTTCAACTAACACCGGGGAGCTGTTTTTT; CDR3aa: CSVGSASTNTGELFF; d_gene: -; j_gene: TRBJ2-2; abundance: -; v_gene: TRBV29-1
CDR3nt: TGCAGCGTTGCGGGGACGGGCTCCTACAATGAGCAGTTCTTC; CDR3aa: CSVAGTGSYNEQFF; d_gene: -; j_gene: TRBJ2-1; abundance: -; v_gene: TRBV29-1
CDR3nt: TGTGCCAGCAGCACCGGACAGGGCACAGATACGCAGTATTTT; CDR3aa: CASSTGQGTDTQYF; d_gene: TRBD1; j_gene: TRBJ2-3; abundance: -; v_gene: TRBV7-9
CDR3nt: TGCAGCGTTGAATTGGGGCTCGGCTATGGCTACACCTTC; CDR3aa: CSVELGLGYGYTF; d_gene: -; j_gene: TRBJ1-2; abundance: -; v_gene: TRBV29-1
CDR3nt: TGCGCCAGCAGCGCCGGGAGGGGAACCACTACAGATACGCAGTATTTT; CDR3aa: CASSAGRGTTTDTQYF; d_gene: TRBD2; j_gene: TRBJ2-3; abundance: many; v_gene: TRBV5-1
CDR3nt: TGTGCCTGGAGGTATGATACTACTAGCACAGATACGCAGTATTTT; CDR3aa: CAWRYDTTSTDTQYF; d_gene: -; j_gene: TRBJ2-3; abundance: -; v_gene: TRBV30